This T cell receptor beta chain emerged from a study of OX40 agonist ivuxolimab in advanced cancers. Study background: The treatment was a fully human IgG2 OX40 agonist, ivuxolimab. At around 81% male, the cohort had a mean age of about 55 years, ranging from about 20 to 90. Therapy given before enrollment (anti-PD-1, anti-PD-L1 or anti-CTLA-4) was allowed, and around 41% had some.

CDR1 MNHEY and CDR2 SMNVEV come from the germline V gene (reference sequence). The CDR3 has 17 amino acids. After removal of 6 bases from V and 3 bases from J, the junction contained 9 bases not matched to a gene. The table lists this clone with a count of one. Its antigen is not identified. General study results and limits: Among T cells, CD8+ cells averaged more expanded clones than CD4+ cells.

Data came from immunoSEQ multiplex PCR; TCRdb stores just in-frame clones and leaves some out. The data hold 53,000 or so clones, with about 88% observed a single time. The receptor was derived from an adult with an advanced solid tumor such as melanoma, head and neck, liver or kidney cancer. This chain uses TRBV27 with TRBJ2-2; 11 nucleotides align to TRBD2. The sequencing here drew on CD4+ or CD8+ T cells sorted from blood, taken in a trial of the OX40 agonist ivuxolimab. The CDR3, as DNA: TGTGCCAGCAGAAGGACTAGCGGGCACCCTGACACCGGGGAGCTGTTTTTT. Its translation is CASRRTSGHPDTGELFF.